Each of the 11 T cell receptor beta chains below was sequenced from the same sample in a study of blood T cells in healthy people across ages (dated by TCRdb to between 2014 and 2017). The library relied on 5' RACE. TCRdb lists the instrument as Illumina HiSeq 2500. The second PCR ran for about 6 to 12 cycles and used a J-beta primer mix along with a sample-barcoded 5' primer. TCRdb applied fastp at Q25 and MiXCR to the public reads, then kept only in-frame beta chains. Entries are consolidated by CDR3 protein sequence, retaining the most common genes and DNA. This sample comprises hundreds of thousands of distinct CDR3 sequences, around 54% of them detected only once. The biggest ten clones account for about two fifths of the sample. The material sequenced was blood. The receptor set was obtained from a man in his 60s in good health.

The chain recombines TRBV6-5 with TRBJ2-1; TRBD1 might be the D (6 bases). Germline CDR1 and CDR2: MNHEY and SVGAGI. The V gene lost 4 bases and the J gene lost 0 bases, with 16 bases spanning the gap. This CDR3 is 17 amino acids long. The CDR3 spells CASSSPGHPSSYNEQFF. The CDR3 DNA is TGTGCCAGCAGTTCCCCGGGACACCCGAGCTCCTACAATGAGCAGTTCTTC.

This clonotype showed up just a few times. The V gene is TRBV18, the J gene TRBJ2-5, with D perhaps TRBD1 (6 bases). The germline V and J ends were trimmed by 3 bases and 3 bases, with 17 bases remaining between them. The germline gives CDR1 KGHSH, CDR2 LQKENI. The CDR3 has 16 residues. The CDR3 DNA is TGTGCCAGCTCACCCGAGCAGGGGACCCGCGAAGAGACCCAGTACTTC. Amino acids: CASSPEQGTREETQYF.

This clonotype was observed a few times. The rearrangement joins TRBV6-5 to TRBJ2-6; 7 bases map to TRBD1. The germline V gene has CDR1 MNHEY and CDR2 SVGAGI. V lost 8 bases, J lost 2 bases, and 6 bases stayed unmatched. The CDR3 runs to 15 residues. CDR3 sequence reads: CASGQVIPGANVLTF. CDR3 DNA: TGTGCCAGCGGACAGGTCATCCCTGGGGCCAACGTCCTGACTTTC.

The chain employs TRBV11-2 and TRBJ2-4; D could derive from TRBD1 or TRBD2 (6 bases each). Matching the DNA end better, TRBJ2-7 makes the J call doubtful. The germline gives CDR1 SGHAT, CDR2 FQNNGV. CDR3 length equals 14 residues. The CDR3 region is CASSLIRGAYEQYF. CDR3 nucleotides: TGTGCCAGCAGCTTGATTAGGGGGGCCTACGAGCAGTACTTC.

The chain recombines TRBV2 with TRBJ1-1; D remains unclear. Trimming pared 5 bases from V and 1 base from J, leaving 14 bases between. CDR3 length: 15 amino acids. CDR1 and CDR2 (germline): SNHLY, FYNNEI. The CDR3 protein is CASSFSEGGNTEAFF. The DNA of the CDR3 is TGTGCCAGCAGTTTTAGTGAGGGTGGGAACACTGAAGCTTTCTTT.

This clonotype appeared a few times. The V gene is TRBV27, the J gene TRBJ2-3; no reliable D call. The CDR3 spans 14 residues. V lost 7 bases and J 0 bases, leaving 11 bases between the germline ends. Looked up from germline, CDR1 is MNHEY and CDR2 is SMNVEV (reference sequence). The DNA for the CDR3 is TGTGCCAGCAAGGTGGGCCACAGCACAGATACGCAGTATTTT. Protein product: CASKVGHSTDTQYF.

This clonotype was observed many times. V and J are TRBV7-9 and TRBJ1-2, with 9 positions matching TRBD1. The CDR3 is 14 residues long. J gave up 1 base and V 5 bases, and 2 bases lay outside the gene matches. Germline V gives CDR1 SEHNR, CDR2 FQNEAQ (reference sequence). The CDR3 loop reads CASSPTGGNYGYTF. The CDR3 nucleotides are TGTGCCAGCAGCCCGACAGGGGGTAACTATGGCTACACCTTC.

Only a few counts were recorded for this clonotype. This chain uses TRBV6-4 with TRBJ1-1, with a possible D match to TRBD1 (6 bases). The germline V and J ends were trimmed by 3 bases and 1 base, with 12 bases remaining between them. The CDR3 spans 15 residues. The V gene's germline CDR1 is MRHNA and CDR2 SNTAGT. The CDR3: CASSEQGGENTEAFF. The CDR3 DNA sequence: TGTGCCAGCAGTGAACAGGGAGGGGAGAACACTGAAGCTTTCTTT.

The chain carries TRBV28 and TRBJ1-2; 7 bases match TRBD1. This CDR3 has 14 amino acids. After removal of 6 bases from V and 5 bases from J, the junction contained 9 bases not matched to a gene. Germline V gives CDR1 MDHEN, CDR2 SYDVKM. The CDR3 DNA reads TGTGCCAGCAGGACTTCCGGGACAGCGTATGGCTACACCTTC. This sequence encodes CASRTSGTAYGYTF.

The chain employs TRBV19 and TRBJ2-1, with 7 bases fitting TRBD1. V lost 7 bases to trimming and J lost 4 bases; unmatched junction nucleotides: 7. Per the germline V gene, CDR1 is LNHDA and CDR2 is SQIVND (reference sequence). This CDR3 has 14 amino acids. CDR3 nucleotides: TGTGCCAGTAAACCGGGACAGCAATACAATGAGCAGTTCTTC. Encoded protein: CASKPGQQYNEQFF.

The genes are TRBV29-1 and TRBJ1-1; D is ambiguous. Germline V gene sequence: CDR1 SQVTM, CDR2 ANQGSEA. The CDR3 is made up of 14 amino acids. V shed 4 bases and J shed 1 base, with 13 bases lying between them. Here the CDR3 reads CSVGFVQANTEAFF. The CDR3 nucleotides read TGCAGCGTTGGGTTTGTGCAGGCGAACACTGAAGCTTTCTTT.